This T cell receptor (beta chain) was found in a study of blood T cell repertoires in COVID-19. This CDR3 is built from 10 residues. V shed 6 bases and J shed 7 bases, with 3 bases lying between them. Per germline, CDR1 MNHEY and CDR2 SVGAGI. Some clones are missing from TCRdb's copy, which holds only in-frame ones; the method was immunoSEQ multiplex PCR. The sample comprises more than 95,000 clones, about 91% of which are singletons, and about 3.5% rests with the top ten. The sample comprised peripheral blood. The sequence derives from a human donor in a cohort sampled during active COVID-19. The chain recombines TRBV6-5 with TRBJ2-2; D is uncertain. CDR3 loop: CASSGGELFF. The CDR3 nucleotides are TGTGCCAGCAGCGGCGGGGAGCTGTTTTTT.